This T cell receptor beta chain emerged from a study of cytomegalovirus exposure and HLA in healthy donors. General observations from the study: Rare sequences made up most TCRs, while some public TCRs were found in many donors.

Only in-frame clones appear in the TCRdb table, and some are missing; sequencing was by immunoSEQ multiplex PCR. The profile shows fewer than 90,000 clones, roughly 84% of them singletons. In regard to this clone: What it binds is not known.

The V and J ends lost 1 base and 5 bases, in that order; junction bases with no gene match: 4. Germline-derived CDR1 and CDR2 are SNHLY and FYNNEI. The CDR3 has 14 amino acids. The sequenced sample consisted of PBMCs. The clonotype was recovered from a woman aged 18-29 years in good health and CMV-seropositive. This rearrangement joins TRBV2 to TRBJ1-2, with 7 positions matching TRBD1. CDR3 region: CASSEGTGGYGYTF. The CDR3 DNA reads TGTGCCAGCAGTGAAGGGACAGGAGGGTATGGCTACACCTTC.